A selection of T cell receptor beta chains follows, all from one sample in a study of neurological immune-mediated disorders. TCRdb independently ran MiXCR on the 5' RACE reads; one entry per CDR3 protein. This sample has about 52,000 distinct CDR3 sequences, with roughly 3.5% found just once. The sequenced material came from PBMCs. All receptors derive from a man under 40 with multiple sclerosis. CDR3s include the opening cysteine and the closing phenylalanine or tryptophan. D genes are given only for firm matches. Size is stated for part of the rows, as once, few or many counts, or as a class when the clone is expanded.

d_call	v_call	j_call	clone_size	cdr3_aa	cdr3_nt
NA	TRBV27	TRBJ2-7	many	CASSLSELSSYEQYF	TGTGCCAGCAGTTTATCGGAGCTTAGCTCCTACGAGCAGTACTTC
TRBD2	TRBV7-8	TRBJ2-7	many	CASSLEGEGIYEQYF	TGTGCCAGCAGCTTAGAAGGGGAGGGTATCTACGAGCAGTACTTC
NA	TRBV7-2	TRBJ2-3	many	CASSLWGGTDTQYF	TGTGCCAGCAGCTTATGGGGGGGCACAGATACGCAGTATTTT
TRBD1	TRBV20-1	TRBJ1-1	many	CSALTGENTEAFF	TGCAGTGCTCTGACAGGGGAGAACACTGAAGCTTTCTTT
NA	TRBV20-1	TRBJ2-5	many	CSAREGVGNYQETQYF	TGCAGTGCTAGAGAAGGGGTGGGGAATTACCAAGAGACCCAGTACTTC
NA	TRBV5-1	TRBJ1-6	many	CASSLAGGHLSPLHF	TGCGCCAGCAGCTTGGCCGGCGGACATCTATCACCCCTCCACTTT
TRBD1	TRBV20-1	TRBJ2-7	many	CSARVGQGSHEQYF	TGCAGTGCTAGAGTGGGACAGGGGAGCCACGAGCAGTACTTC
TRBD1	TRBV28	TRBJ1-3	many	CASSKDRSYSGNTIYF	TGTGCCAGCAGTAAGGACAGGAGTTACTCTGGAAACACCATATATTTT
NA	TRBV10-3	TRBJ2-3	many	CAIRIGADTQYF	TGTGCCATCAGAATCGGCGCAGATACGCAGTATTTT
TRBD2	TRBV4-2	TRBJ2-1	many	CASSQEALAGDWNEQFF	TGTGCCAGCAGCCAGGAAGCCCTAGCGGGGGATTGGAATGAGCAGTTCTTC
TRBD2	TRBV20-1	TRBJ2-7	many	CSAPGLAWHEQYF	TGCAGTGCTCCGGGACTAGCGTGGCACGAGCAGTACTTC
NA	TRBV27	TRBJ1-6	many	CASSLTASSYNSPLHF	TGTGCCAGCAGTTTAACCGCCAGCTCCTATAATTCACCCCTCCACTTT
TRBD2	TRBV5-1	TRBJ2-7	many	CASSFTSGRAKAYEQYF	TGCGCCAGCAGCTTTACTAGCGGGAGGGCAAAGGCCTACGAGCAGTACTTC
TRBD1	TRBV28	TRBJ1-6	many	CASSLTGERLGTLHF	TGTGCCAGCAGCCTTACAGGGGAAAGGTTGGGGACCCTCCACTTT
NA	TRBV27	TRBJ1-5	NA	CASSPGYQPQNF	TGTGCCAGCAGTCCCGGTTATCAGCCCCAGAATTTT
TRBD1	TRBV4-1	TRBJ2-7	many	CASSQEPLQGAISYEQYF	TGCGCCAGCAGCCAAGAACCACTGCAGGGGGCTATTTCCTACGAGCAGTACTTC
TRBD1	TRBV5-6	TRBJ2-1	many	CASGQGTSYNEQFF	TGTGCCAGCGGACAGGGGACCTCCTACAATGAGCAGTTCTTC
NA	TRBV18	TRBJ1-2	few	CASSPSGDYGYTF	TGTGCCAGCTCACCATCGGGGGACTATGGCTACACCTTC